This T cell receptor (beta chain) was captured by sequencing in a study of cytomegalovirus exposure and HLA in healthy donors. The V gene's germline CDR1 is SGDLS and CDR2 YYNGEE. This CDR3 contains 16 residues. Trimming removed 0 bases from V and 10 bases from J, with 20 bases in between. Study-wide results and limits: Later on, analysis showed that most CMV-associated TCR beta chains appeared to be HLA-restricted. Listed as cytomegalovirus-associated were 150 or so TCR beta chains. Three CMV-associated chains proved CMV antigen-specific in vitro.

The PCR contained 60 Vbeta and 13 Jbeta primers. Per the authors' pipeline: In a later analysis, approximately 80 million unique TCR beta chains included roughly 11 million shared by two or more donors. Produced via immunoSEQ multiplex PCR; TCRdb's table is partial and in-frame only. V, J and clone size are those of that table, while D and trimming were read from the DNA. This sample carries a few hundred thousand clones, roughly 81% of them seen once, and the ten largest clones take 2% to 2.5%. A word on this clone: Its target is not known.

Material: PBMCs. V usage is TRBV9 and J usage is TRBJ2-1, with a possible D match to TRBD2 (5 bases). The source of this sequence is a middle-aged woman in good health and CMV-seropositive. In DNA form, the CDR3 reads TGTGCCAGCAGCGTAGAAATAGCGTATACAATTGAAGAGCAGTTCTTC. Its protein is CASSVEIAYTIEEQFF.